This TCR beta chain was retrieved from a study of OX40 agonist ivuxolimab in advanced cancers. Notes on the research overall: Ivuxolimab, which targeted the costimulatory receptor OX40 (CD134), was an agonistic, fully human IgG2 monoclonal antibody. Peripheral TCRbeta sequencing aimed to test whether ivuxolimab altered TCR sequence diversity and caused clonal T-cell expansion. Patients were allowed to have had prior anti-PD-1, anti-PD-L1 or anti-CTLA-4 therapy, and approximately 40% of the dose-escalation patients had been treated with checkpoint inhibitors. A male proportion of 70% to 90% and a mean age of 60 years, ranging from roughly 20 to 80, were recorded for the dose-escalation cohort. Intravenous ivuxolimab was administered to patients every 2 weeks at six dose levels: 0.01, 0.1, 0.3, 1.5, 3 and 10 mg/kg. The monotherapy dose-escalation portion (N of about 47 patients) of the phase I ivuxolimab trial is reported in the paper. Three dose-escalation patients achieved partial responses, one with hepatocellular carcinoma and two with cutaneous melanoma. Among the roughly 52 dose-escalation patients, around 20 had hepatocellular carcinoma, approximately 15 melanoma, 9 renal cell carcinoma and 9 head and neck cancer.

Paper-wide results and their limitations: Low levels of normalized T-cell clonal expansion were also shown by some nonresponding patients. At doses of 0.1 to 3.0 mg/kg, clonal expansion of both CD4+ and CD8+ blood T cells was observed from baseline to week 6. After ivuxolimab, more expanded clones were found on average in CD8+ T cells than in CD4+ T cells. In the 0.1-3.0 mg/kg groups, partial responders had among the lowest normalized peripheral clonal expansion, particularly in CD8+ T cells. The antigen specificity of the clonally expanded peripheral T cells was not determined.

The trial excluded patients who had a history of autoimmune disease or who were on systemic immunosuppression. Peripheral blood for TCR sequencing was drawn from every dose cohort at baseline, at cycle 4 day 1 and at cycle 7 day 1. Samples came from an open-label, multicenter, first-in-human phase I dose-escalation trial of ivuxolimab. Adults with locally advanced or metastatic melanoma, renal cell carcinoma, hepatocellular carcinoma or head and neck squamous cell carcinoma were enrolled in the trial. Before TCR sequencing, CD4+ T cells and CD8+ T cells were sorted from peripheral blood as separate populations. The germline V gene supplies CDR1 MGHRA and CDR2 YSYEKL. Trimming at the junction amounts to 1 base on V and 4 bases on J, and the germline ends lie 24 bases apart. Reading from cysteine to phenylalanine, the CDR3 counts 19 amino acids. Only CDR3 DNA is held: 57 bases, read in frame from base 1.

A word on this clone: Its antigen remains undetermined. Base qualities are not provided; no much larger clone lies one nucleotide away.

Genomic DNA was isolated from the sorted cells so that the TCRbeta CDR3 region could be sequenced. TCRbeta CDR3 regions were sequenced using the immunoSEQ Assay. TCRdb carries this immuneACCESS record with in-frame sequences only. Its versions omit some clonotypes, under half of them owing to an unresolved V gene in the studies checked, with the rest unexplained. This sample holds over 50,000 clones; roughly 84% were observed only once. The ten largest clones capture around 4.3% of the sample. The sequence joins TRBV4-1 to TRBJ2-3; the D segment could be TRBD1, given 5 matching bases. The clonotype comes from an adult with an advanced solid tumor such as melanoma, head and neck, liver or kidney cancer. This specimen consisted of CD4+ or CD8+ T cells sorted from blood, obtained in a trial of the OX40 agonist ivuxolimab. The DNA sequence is TGCGCCAGCAGCCAAGTTGTGCCCCCGATGGGGCATGGCCCAGATACGCAGTATTTT. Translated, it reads CASSQVVPPMGHGPDTQYF.